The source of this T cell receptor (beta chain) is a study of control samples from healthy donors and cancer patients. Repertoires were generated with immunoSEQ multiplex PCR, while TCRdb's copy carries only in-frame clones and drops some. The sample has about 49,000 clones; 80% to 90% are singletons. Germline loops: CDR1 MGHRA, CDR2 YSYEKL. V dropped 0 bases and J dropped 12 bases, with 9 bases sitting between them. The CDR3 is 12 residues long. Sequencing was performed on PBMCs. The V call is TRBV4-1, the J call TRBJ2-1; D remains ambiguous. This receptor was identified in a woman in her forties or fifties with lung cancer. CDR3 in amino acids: CASSQDSGRQFF. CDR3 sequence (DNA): TGCGCCAGCAGCCAAGATTCGGGCAGGCAGTTCTTC.